This TCR beta chain was sequenced during a study of a mutant IDH1 vaccine in newly diagnosed glioma. A word on this clone: Its antigen is still unknown.

The protocol was immunoSEQ multiplex PCR, while the TCRdb copy is restricted to in-frame clones and leaves out a portion. Of roughly 71,000 clones in the sample, 80% to 90% were seen once. Noted time point: baseline, week 1 (first vaccination visit). Treatment described: pre-vaccination baseline after standard-of-care therapy. The donors' diagnosis was new WHO grade 3 or 4 astrocytoma that was IDH1-mutant and ATRX-lost. Notes on the study in general: Alterations occurring in top peripheral T cell clonotypes seemed unrelated to pseudoprogression.

V shed 1 base and J shed 0 bases, with 12 bases lying between them. Germline CDR1 SGDLS, CDR2 YYNGEE. This CDR3 spans 16 amino acids. This TCR derives from a man aged 30 to 45 with glioma. The sequences come from PBMCs, collected from a glioma patient treated with radiotherapy, temozolomide or both. The chain is built from TRBV9 and TRBJ2-3; possible D gene TRBD1, 5 bases. The CDR3 DNA sequence: TGTGCCAGCAGCGTAAGGGGAAAGACTAGCACAGATACGCAGTATTTT. Translating gives CASSVRGKTSTDTQYF.